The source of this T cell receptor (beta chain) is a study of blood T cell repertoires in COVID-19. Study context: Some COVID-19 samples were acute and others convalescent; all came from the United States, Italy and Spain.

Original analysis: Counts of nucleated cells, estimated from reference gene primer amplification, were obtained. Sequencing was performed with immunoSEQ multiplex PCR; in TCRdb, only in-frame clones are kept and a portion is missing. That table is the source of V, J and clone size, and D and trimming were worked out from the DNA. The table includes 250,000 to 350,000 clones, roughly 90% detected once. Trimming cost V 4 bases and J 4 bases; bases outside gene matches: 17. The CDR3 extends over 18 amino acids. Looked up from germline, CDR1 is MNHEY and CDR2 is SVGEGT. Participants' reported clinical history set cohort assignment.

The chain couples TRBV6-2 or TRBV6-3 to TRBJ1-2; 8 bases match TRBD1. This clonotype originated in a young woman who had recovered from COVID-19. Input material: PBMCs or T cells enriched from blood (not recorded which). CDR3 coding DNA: TGTGCCAGCAGTTCCCTCATCAAAAATCTAGGACAGGGCTATGGCTACACCTTC. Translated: CASSSLIKNLGQGYGYTF.